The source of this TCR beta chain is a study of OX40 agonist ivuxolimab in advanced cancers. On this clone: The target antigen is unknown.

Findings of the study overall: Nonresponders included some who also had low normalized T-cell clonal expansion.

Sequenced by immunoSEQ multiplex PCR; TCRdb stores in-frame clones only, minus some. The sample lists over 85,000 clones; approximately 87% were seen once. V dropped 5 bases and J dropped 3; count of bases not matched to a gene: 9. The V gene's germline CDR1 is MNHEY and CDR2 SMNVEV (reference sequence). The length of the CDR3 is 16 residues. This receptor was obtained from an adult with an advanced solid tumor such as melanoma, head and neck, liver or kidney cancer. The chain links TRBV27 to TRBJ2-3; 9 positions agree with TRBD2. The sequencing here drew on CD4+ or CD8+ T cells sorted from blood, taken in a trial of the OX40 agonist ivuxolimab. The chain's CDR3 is CASSPAFSGRTDTQYF. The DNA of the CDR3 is TGTGCCAGCAGTCCCGCCTTTAGCGGGAGAACAGATACGCAGTATTTT.